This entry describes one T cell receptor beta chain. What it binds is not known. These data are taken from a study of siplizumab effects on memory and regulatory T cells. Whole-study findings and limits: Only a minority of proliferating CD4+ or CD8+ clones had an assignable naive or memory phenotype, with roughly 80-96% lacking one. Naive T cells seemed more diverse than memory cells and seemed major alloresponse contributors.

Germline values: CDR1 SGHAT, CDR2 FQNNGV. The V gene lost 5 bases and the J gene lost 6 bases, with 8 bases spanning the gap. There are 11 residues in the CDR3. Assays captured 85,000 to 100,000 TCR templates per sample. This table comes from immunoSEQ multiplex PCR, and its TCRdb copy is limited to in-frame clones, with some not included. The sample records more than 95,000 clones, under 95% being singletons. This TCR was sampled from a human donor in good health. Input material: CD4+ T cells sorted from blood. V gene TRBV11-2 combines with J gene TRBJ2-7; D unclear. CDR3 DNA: TGTGCCAGCAGCCCCAGTATCGAGCAGTACTTC. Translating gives CASSPSIEQYF.